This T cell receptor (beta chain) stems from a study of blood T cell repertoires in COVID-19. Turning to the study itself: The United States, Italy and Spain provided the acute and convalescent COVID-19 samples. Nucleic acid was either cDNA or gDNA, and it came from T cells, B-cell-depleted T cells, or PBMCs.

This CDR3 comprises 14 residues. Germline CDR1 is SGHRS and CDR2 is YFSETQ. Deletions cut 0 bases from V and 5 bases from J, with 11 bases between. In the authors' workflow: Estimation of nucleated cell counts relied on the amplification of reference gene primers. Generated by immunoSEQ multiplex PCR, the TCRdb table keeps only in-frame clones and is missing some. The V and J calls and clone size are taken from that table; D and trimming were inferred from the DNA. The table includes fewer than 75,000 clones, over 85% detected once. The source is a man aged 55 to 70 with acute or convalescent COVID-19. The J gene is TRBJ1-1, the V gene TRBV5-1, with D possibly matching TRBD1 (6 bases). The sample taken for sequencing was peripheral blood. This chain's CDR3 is CASSLEQGGTEAFF. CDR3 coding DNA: TGCGCCAGCAGCTTGGAACAGGGAGGGACTGAAGCTTTCTTT.